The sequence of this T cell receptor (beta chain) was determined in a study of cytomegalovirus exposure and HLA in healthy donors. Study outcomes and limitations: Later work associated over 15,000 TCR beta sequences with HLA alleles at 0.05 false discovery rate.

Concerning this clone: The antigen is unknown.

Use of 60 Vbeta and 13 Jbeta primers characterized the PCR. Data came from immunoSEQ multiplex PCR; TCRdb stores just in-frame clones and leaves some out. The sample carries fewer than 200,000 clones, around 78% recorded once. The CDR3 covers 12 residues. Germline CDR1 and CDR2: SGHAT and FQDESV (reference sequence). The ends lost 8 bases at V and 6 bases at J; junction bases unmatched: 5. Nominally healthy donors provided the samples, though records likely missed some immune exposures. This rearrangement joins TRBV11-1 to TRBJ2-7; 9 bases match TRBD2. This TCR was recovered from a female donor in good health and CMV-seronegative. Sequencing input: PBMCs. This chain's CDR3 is CASGTSNLEQYF. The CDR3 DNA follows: TGTGCCAGCGGGACTAGCAACCTCGAGCAGTACTTC.